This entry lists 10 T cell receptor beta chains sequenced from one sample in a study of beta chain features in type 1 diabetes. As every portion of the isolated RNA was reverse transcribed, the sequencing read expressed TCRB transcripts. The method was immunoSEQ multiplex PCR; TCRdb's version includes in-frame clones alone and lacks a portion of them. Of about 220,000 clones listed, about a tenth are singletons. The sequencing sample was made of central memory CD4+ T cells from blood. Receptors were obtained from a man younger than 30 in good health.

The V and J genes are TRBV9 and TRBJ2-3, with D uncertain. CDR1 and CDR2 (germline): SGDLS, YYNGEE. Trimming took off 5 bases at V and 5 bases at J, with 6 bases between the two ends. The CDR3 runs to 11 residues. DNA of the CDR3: TGTGCCAGCAGTCGCCAAGATACGCAGTATTTT. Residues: CASSRQDTQYF. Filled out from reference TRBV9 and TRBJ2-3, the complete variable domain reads DSGVTQTPKHLITATGQRVTLRCSPRSGDLSVYWYQQSLDQGLQFLIQYYNGEERAKGNILERFSAQQFPDLHSELNLSSLELGDSALYFCASSRQDTQYFGPGTRLTVL.

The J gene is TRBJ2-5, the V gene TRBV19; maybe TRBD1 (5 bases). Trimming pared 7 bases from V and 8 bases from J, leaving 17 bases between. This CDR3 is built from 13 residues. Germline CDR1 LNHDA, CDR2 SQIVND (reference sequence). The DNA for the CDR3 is TGTGCCAGTACCAAGGGTCCCAGGGCTACCCAGTACTTC. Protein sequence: CASTKGPRATQYF.

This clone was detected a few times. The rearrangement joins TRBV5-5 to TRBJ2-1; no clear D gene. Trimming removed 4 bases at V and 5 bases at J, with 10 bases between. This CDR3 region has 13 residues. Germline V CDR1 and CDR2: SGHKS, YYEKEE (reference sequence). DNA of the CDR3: TGTGCCAGCAGCATGGCAGGAAACAATGAGCAGTTCTTC. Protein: CASSMAGNNEQFF.

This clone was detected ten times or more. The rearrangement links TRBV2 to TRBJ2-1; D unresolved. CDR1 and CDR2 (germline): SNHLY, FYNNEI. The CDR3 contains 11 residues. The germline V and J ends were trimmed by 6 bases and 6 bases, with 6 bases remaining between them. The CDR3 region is CASRKANEQFF. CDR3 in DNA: TGTGCCAGCAGGAAAGCCAATGAGCAGTTCTTC. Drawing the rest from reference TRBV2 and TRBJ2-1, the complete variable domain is EPEVTQTPSHQVTQMGQEVILRCVPISNHLYFYWYRQILGQKVEFLVSFYNNEISEKSEIFDDQFSVERPDGSNFTLKIRSTKLEDSAMYFCASRKANEQFFGPGTRLTVL.

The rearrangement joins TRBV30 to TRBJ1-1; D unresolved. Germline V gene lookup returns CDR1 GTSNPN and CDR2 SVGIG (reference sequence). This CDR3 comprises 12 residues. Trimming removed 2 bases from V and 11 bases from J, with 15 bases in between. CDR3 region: CAWSSDRVTAFF. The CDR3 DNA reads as TGTGCCTGGAGTTCGGACCGGGTCACGGCTTTCTTT.

DNA of the CDR3: TGTGCCAGCTCACTGGGGACTAGCAGTCGCAATGAGCAGTTCTTC. Its translation: CASSLGTSSRNEQFF. The chain couples TRBV18 to TRBJ2-1; 9 nucleotides align to TRBD2. This CDR3 is 15 amino acids long. The V segment lost 4 bases and the J segment 6 bases; nucleotides outside the gene matches: 7. From germline, CDR1 is KGHSH and CDR2 LQKENI.

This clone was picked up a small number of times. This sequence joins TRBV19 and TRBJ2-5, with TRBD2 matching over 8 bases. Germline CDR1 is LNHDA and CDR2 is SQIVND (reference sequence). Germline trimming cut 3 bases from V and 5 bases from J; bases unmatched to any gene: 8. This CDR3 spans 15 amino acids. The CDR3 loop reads CASSILPGGGETQYF. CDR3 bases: TGTGCCAGTAGTATCCTCCCGGGAGGGGGGGAGACCCAGTACTTC. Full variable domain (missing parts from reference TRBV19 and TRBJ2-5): DGGITQSPKYLFRKEGQNVTLSCEQNLNHDAMYWYRQDPGQGLRLIYYSQIVNDFQKGDIAEGYSVSREKKESFPLTVTSAQKNPTAFYLCASSILPGGGETQYFGPGTRLLVL.

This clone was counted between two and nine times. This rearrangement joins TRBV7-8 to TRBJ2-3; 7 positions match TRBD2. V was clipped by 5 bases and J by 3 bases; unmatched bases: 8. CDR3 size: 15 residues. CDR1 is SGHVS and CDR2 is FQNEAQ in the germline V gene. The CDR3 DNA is TGTGCCAGCAGCCCGTACGTGGGGGGGACAGATACGCAGTATTTT. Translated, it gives CASSPYVGGTDTQYF.

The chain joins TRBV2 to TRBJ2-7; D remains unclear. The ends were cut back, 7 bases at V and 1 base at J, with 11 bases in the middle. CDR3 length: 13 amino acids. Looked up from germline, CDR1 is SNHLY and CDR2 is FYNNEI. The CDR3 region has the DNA TGTGCCAGCATTGATGGGGTTTCCTACGAGCAGTACTTC. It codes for CASIDGVSYEQYF. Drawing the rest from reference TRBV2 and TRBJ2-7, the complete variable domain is EPEVTQTPSHQVTQMGQEVILRCVPISNHLYFYWYRQILGQKVEFLVSFYNNEISEKSEIFDDQFSVERPDGSNFTLKIRSTKLEDSAMYFCASIDGVSYEQYFGPGTRLTVT.

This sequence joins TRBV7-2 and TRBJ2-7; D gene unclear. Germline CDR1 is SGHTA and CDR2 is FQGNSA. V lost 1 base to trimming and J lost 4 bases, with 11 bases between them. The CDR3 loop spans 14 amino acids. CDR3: CASSLGVGLYEQYF. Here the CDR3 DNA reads TGTGCCAGCAGCTTAGGTGTGGGTTTGTACGAGCAGTACTTC.